This T cell receptor (beta chain) was documented in a study of identical twins. Germline CDR1 reads SGHAT; CDR2 reads FQNNGV. V was pared by 8 bases and J by 0 bases, with 1 base of the junction left unmatched. CDR3 length: 13 residues. TCRdb called the 5' RACE reads again in MiXCR, with one record for every CDR3 protein. The sample comprises 1,800,000 or so distinct CDR3 sequences, around 29% of which are singletons, and about 0.25% rests with the top ten. The chain uses TRBV11-2 and TRBJ2-1; 7 positions match TRBD2. Material: cord blood. This clonotype was sampled from a newborn girl in good health. CDR3 sequence: CASGLVSYNEQFF. CDR3 in DNA: TGTGCCAGCGGACTAGTCTCCTACAATGAGCAGTTCTTC.